Detailed here is one T cell receptor (beta chain). The antigen is unknown. The sample comes from a study of spatial heterogeneity in lung cancer. For the study at large: Mean representation of each unique TCR and UMI combination in the raw reads exceeded nine occurrences. Findings and limits, study-wide: Blood contained ubiquitous expanded tumor TCRs more at resection than at follow-up.

TCR cDNA molecules were tagged individually, and each one carried a unique molecular identifier. TCRdb itself ran the 5' RACE reads through MiXCR, one entry per CDR3 protein. In the table there are 65,000 to 85,000 distinct CDR3 sequences, approximately 21% of which are singletons. Indicated time point: sample taken at primary tumor resection. Tumor, nontumor lung or frozen PBMC supplied whole RNA that was sequenced unsorted. The donors were 72 patients with non-small cell lung cancer that was early-stage and untreated. The V segment lost 8 bases and the J segment 7 bases; nucleotides outside the gene matches: 11. The CDR3 spans 15 residues. Germline CDR1 and CDR2: SNHLY and FYNNEI.

This TCR derives from a male donor with early-stage non-small cell lung cancer. The chain couples TRBV2 to TRBJ2-7; TRBD2 matches 13 bases. The specimen comprised PBMCs, sampled at surgery. CDR3 amino acids: CASFPLAGGASEQYF. The CDR3 DNA is TGTGCCAGCTTTCCACTAGCGGGAGGGGCCAGTGAGCAGTACTTC.